These 10 T cell receptor beta chains were all obtained from the same sample, sequenced in a study of PD-L1 blockade in urothelial cancer. Stated time point: pretreatment peripheral blood. Method: immunoSEQ multiplex PCR; TCRdb's copy keeps in-frame clones and lacks some. The sample yields 35,000 to 45,000 clones, approximately 80% seen once. Sequenced material: PBMCs, taken around atezolizumab (anti-PD-L1) treatment. These TCRs come from a man in his 60s with urothelial cancer.

A single count supports this clone. This chain joins TRBV5-1 and TRBJ2-3; TRBD1 matches at 7 bases. Germline loops: CDR1 SGHRS, CDR2 YFSETQ. Germline trimming cut 3 bases from V and 4 bases from J; bases unmatched to any gene: 8. The length of the CDR3 is 15 residues. The CDR3 region has the DNA TGCGCCAGCAGCTCACAATCGCAGGGGGCAGATACGCAGTATTTT. This encodes CASSSQSQGADTQYF.

This clone appeared a single time. The J gene is TRBJ1-6, the V gene TRBV2, with a possible D match to TRBD1 (6 bases). The CDR3 extends over 15 amino acids. Germline CDR1 SNHLY, CDR2 FYNNEI. Trimming pared 2 bases from V and 7 bases from J, leaving 12 bases between. The CDR3 sequence: CASSETVQGNSPLHF. The CDR3 DNA reads as TGTGCCAGCAGTGAAACGGTCCAGGGGAATTCACCCCTCCACTTT. The full variable domain, its missing parts supplied by reference TRBV2 and TRBJ1-6, is EPEVTQTPSHQVTQMGQEVILRCVPISNHLYFYWYRQILGQKVEFLVSFYNNEISEKSEIFDDQFSVERPDGSNFTLKIRSTKLEDSAMYFCASSETVQGNSPLHFGNGTRLTVT.

As DNA, the CDR3 is TGCGCCAGCCGGGAGCTCGGTGAGACCCAGTACTTC. It yields the protein CASRELGETQYF. V gene TRBV5-1 combines with J gene TRBJ2-5; D may be TRBD2 (6 bases). Trimming pared 7 bases from V and 5 bases from J, leaving 12 bases between. The CDR3 is 12 amino acids. CDR1 and CDR2 from the germline V gene are SGHRS and YFSETQ.

The V and J genes are TRBV7-8 and TRBJ1-1; 8 nucleotides line up with TRBD1. In germline, CDR1 is SGHVS, CDR2 FQNEAQ. The CDR3 is 17 amino acids. Trimming took 1 base from V and 0 from J; bases not matched to a gene: 7. The CDR3 bases are TGTGCCAGCAGCTTAGGGGACAGGACTTTCATGAACACTGAAGCTTTCTTT. It is translated as CASSLGDRTFMNTEAFF.

The V gene is TRBV18, the J gene TRBJ2-1; 9 bases are shared with TRBD1. V lost 5 bases, J lost 7 bases, and 9 bases stayed unmatched. The CDR3 is 15 residues long. Germline CDR1 is KGHSH and CDR2 is LQKENI. CDR3 nucleotides: TGTGCCAGCTCATCGCCGGGACAGGGCCGTAATGAGCAGTTCTTC. Its protein product is CASSSPGQGRNEQFF.

This chain connects TRBV14 to TRBJ1-4, with D unclear. CDR1 and CDR2 from the germline V gene are SGHDN and FVKESK. The CDR3 length is 13 residues. Trimming stripped 3 bases from V and 8 bases from J, with 10 bases between. The CDR3: CASSQSMNEKLFF. The CDR3 region has the DNA TGTGCCAGCAGCCAGTCTATGAACGAAAAACTGTTTTTT.

This CDR3 reads CASRDGQNNQPQHF. In DNA, the CDR3 is TGTGCCAGTAGGGATGGACAGAACAATCAGCCCCAGCATTTT. V is TRBV19 and J is TRBJ1-5, with D perhaps TRBD1 (6 bases). The CDR3 is 14 residues long. CDR1 is LNHDA, CDR2 SQIVND, per germline (reference sequence). V was shortened by 6 bases and J by 3 bases, with 12 bases between the two germline ends.

This clone came up a few times. J is TRBJ2-1 and V is TRBV5-6, with D possibly being TRBD1 (5 bases). Germline V lookup: CDR1 SGHDT, CDR2 YYEEEE. The CDR3 loop spans 16 amino acids. V was cut by 0 bases and J by 9 bases, with 19 bases left in between. The CDR3 DNA is TGTGCCAGCAGCTTGGAGGGGTTAAGACTTAATCGTGAGCAGTTCTTC. This translates into CASSLEGLRLNREQFF. The whole variable domain, remainder taken from reference TRBV5-6 and TRBJ2-1, is DAGVTQSPTHLIKTRGQQVTLRCSPKSGHDTVSWYQQALGQGPQFIFQYYEEEERQRGNFPDRFSGHQFPNYSSELNVNALLLGDSALYLCASSLEGLRLNREQFFGPGTRLTVL.

The chain recombines TRBV30 with TRBJ1-1, with a weak D call TRBD1 (5 bases). CDR1 and CDR2 (germline): GTSNPN, SVGIG (reference sequence). This CDR3 is 15 amino acids long. V shed 4 bases and J shed 4 bases, with 19 bases lying between them. The CDR3 spells CAWNFGGAMVTEAFF. CDR3 nucleotide sequence: TGTGCCTGGAACTTCGGAGGGGCAATGGTCACTGAAGCTTTCTTT.

The chain joins TRBV5-1 to TRBJ1-1; possibly TRBD1 for D (5 bases). Germline loops: CDR1 SGHRS, CDR2 YFSETQ. CDR3 size: 14 residues. With 4 bases removed from V and 5 bases from J, the gap between germline ends came to 15 bases. CDR3 loop: CASSLSGLGTEAFF. CDR3 bases: TGCGCCAGCAGCCTCTCAGGGCTTGGGACTGAAGCTTTCTTT.